This T cell receptor (beta chain) comes out of a study of Ad26.COV2.S vaccination and SARS-CoV-2 variants. Broader study findings: Quantification of TCR breadth and depth may have yielded underestimates of total T cell responses.

Details on this clone: Its matching antigen is unknown.

The CDR3 runs to 13 residues. The V gene lost 1 base and the J gene lost 8 bases, with 11 bases spanning the gap. Germline lookup yields CDR1 SGHAT and CDR2 FQNNGV. Sequenced by immunoSEQ multiplex PCR; TCRdb stores in-frame clones only, minus some. The sample lists around 350,000 clones, under 95% occurring once. This chain joins TRBV11-2 and TRBJ1-2; D is ambiguous. The sequence was obtained from a human donor who had recovered from COVID-19. This sample comprised peripheral blood, obtained after recovery from COVID-19. The CDR3 loop reads CASSLGRGYGYTF. The CDR3 region has the DNA TGTGCCAGCAGCTTAGGGCGGGGATACGGCTACACCTTC.